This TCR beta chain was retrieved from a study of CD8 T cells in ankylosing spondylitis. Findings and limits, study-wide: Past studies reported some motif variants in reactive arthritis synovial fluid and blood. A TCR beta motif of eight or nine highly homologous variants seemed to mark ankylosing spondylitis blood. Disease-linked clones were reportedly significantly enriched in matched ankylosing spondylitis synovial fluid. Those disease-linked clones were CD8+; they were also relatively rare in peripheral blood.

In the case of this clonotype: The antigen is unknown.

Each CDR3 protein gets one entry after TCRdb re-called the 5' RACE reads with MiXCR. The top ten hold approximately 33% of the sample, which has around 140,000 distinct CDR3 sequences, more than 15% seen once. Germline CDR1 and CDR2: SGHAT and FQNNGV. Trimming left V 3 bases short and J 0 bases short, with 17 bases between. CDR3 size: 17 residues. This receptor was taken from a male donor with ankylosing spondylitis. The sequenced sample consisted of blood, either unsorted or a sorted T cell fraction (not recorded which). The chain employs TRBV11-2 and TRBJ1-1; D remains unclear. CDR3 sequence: CASSLQSLRIMNTEAFF. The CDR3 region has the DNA TGTGCCAGCAGCTTGCAATCGCTGAGGATTATGAACACTGAAGCTTTCTTT.